The T cell receptor beta chain under discussion was sequenced for a study of blood T cell repertoires in COVID-19. At the level of the study: Acute and convalescent COVID-19 samples came from the United States, Italy and Spain. In each case, the material was cDNA or gDNA derived from T cells, B-cell-depleted T cells, or PBMCs.

CDR3 length: 14 amino acids. V was pared by 6 bases and J by 8 bases, with 19 bases between. CDR1 MDHEN and CDR2 SYDVKM come from the germline V gene. Per the original methods: Amplification with reference gene primers provided the estimates of nucleated cell counts. Generated by immunoSEQ multiplex PCR, the TCRdb table keeps only in-frame clones and is missing some. D and trimming were read from the DNA, whereas the V and J calls and clone size are those reported in that table. The sample records 200,000 to 250,000 clones, roughly four fifths being singletons. The sequence was obtained from a woman aged 45-60 years with active or convalescent COVID-19. V and J are TRBV28 and TRBJ1-2; possible D gene TRBD1, 6 bases. Sequencing was carried out using peripheral blood. As DNA, the CDR3 is TGTGCCAGCAGGCTCCGGGGGGCTTCTCTCGGCTACACCTTC. It codes for CASRLRGASLGYTF.